A selection of T cell receptor beta chains follows, all from one sample in a study of beta chain features in type 1 diabetes. Only in-frame clones appear in the TCRdb table, and some are missing; sequencing was by immunoSEQ multiplex PCR. The sample includes 200,000 to 250,000 clones, 25% to 35% of them seen just once. Sequencing used central memory CD4+ T cells from blood. Receptors were obtained from a man in his thirties or forties in good health. The CDR3 runs from the conserved cysteine through the conserved F or W. The order of the fields is clone size, J gene, V gene, CDR3 length, CDR3 protein. Size tells how often a clone was seen (once, few, many) or the class of an expanded clone, and some rows leave it out.

. TRBJ2-1 TRBV7-9 13 CASSLGQHNEQFF
few TRBJ2-5 TRBV30 13 CAWSVAFQETQYF
. TRBJ2-7 TRBV10-3 14 CAISDGGPSYEQYF
. TRBJ2-3 TRBV10-2 13 CASTFPGADTQYF
. TRBJ2-6 TRBV5-4 17 CASSLQGRGLGANVLTF
. TRBJ2-1 TRBV30 15 CAWSHLGRARNEQFF
few TRBJ2-5 TRBV30 13 CAWSVAVRETQYF
. TRBJ2-7 TRBV7-9 15 CASSHAGTGTYEQYF
many TRBJ2-7 TRBV7-9 14 CASSSPRAYYEQYF
few TRBJ1-1 TRBV29-1 13 CSVSTGSNTEAFF
. TRBJ2-1 TRBV5-1 15 CASSLPAPGYNEQFF
. TRBJ2-1 TRBV28 13 CASSPSGSIQQFF
once TRBJ1-2 TRBV5-4 15 CASSPPGSKNYGYTF
few TRBJ2-1 TRBV27 18 CASRQTGFSSGGINEQFF
many TRBJ2-5 TRBV28 14 CASRGGAYQETQYF
few TRBJ2-5 TRBV10-3 13 CAISMTGVETQYF
once TRBJ2-5 TRBV28 15 CASSSLGSEQETQYF
few TRBJ1-2 TRBV16 15 CASSQFGRELDGYTF
few TRBJ2-7 TRBV7-2 13 CASSLVPGYEQYF
few TRBJ1-2 TRBV19 15 CASSPRGHGNYGYTF
. TRBJ2-2 TRBV29-1 12 CSVAGLGGELFF
. TRBJ2-5 TRBV5-1 13 CASSLKLGPAQYF
many TRBJ2-3 TRBV18 15 CASSPPASGSDTQYF
. TRBJ2-7 TRBV29-1 15 CSVATDRVSPYEQYF
. TRBJ2-3 TRBV7-9 12 CASSPNQDTQYF
. TRBJ1-1 TRBV5-6 13 CASSEGTGTEAFF
few TRBJ2-1 TRBV11-2 13 CASSFQGAGEQFF
few TRBJ2-7 TRBV7-2 14 CASSKDSSSYEQYF
few TRBJ2-7 TRBV6-4 15 CASSPGQLSSYEQYF
. TRBJ1-2 TRBV7-2 13 CASSFAQGYGYTF
. TRBJ2-1 TRBV9 16 CASSVAGLAGVSEQFF
. TRBJ1-1 TRBV5-1 15 CASSFLGQGNTEAFF
few TRBJ2-5 TRBV7-8 16 CASSTRDGSRLMTQYF
. TRBJ2-2 TRBV15 16 CATSREAKAGTGELFF
many TRBJ2-3 TRBV7-2 14 CASSFQRSGDTQYF
. TRBJ2-7 TRBV29-1 12 CSVEGYSYEQYF
. TRBJ2-1 TRBV28 14 CASTRDSSYNEQFF
few TRBJ2-7 TRBV7-2 14 CAGWKDLPSYEQYF
. TRBJ2-1 TRBV18 16 CASSQAGTGTYNEQFF
few TRBJ2-2 TRBV7-6 15 CASSQRPGGTGELFF
few TRBJ2-7 TRBV6-5 11 CASSRDSEQYF